This TCR beta chain was recovered during a study of beta chain features in type 1 diabetes. Study at large: There was similarity between patients and healthy donors in age, gender and cell yields. The study, taken as a whole, reports: TCRB CDR3 length was moderately but significantly reduced in all four CD4+ subsets of Type 1 diabetes patients.

Trimming removed 0 bases at V and 0 bases at J, with 8 bases between. Germline V gives CDR1 SGHRS, CDR2 YFSETQ. This CDR3 spans 15 amino acids. This clone was seen a handful of times. Its antigen remains unidentified. The isolated RNA, all of it, was reverse transcribed, so expressed TCRB transcripts were what got sequenced. Using immunoSEQ multiplex PCR, the repertoire was profiled, and TCRdb retains in-frame clones only, with some absent. This table holds about 360,000 clones, around 13% found once. In total, each donor contributed a single heparinised blood draw that averaged roughly 100 mL. Via the markers CD45RO/CCR7/CD25/CD127/CD95/CD27, stem cell-like memory, regulatory, central memory and naive CD4+ cells were sorted.

The specimen sequenced was naive CD4+ T cells from blood. The chain links TRBV5-1 to TRBJ2-3; no definite D call. This receptor was taken from a man aged 18-30 years in good health. This chain's CDR3 is CASSLGDISTDTQYF. The DNA for the CDR3 is TGCGCCAGCAGCTTGGGAGACATCAGCACAGATACGCAGTATTTT. Combining the CDR3 with reference TRBV5-1 and TRBJ2-3 gives the whole variable domain KAGVTQTPRYLIKTRGQQVTLSCSPISGHRSVSWYQQTPGQGLQFLFEYFSETQRNKGNFPGRFSGRQFSNSRSEMNVSTLELGDSALYLCASSLGDISTDTQYFGPGTRLTVL.